Described below is a single TCR beta chain sequence and its context. What it recognizes is unknown. Germline V lookup: CDR1 MGHDK, CDR2 SYGVNS. This CDR3 comprises 14 residues. The ends were cut back, 1 base at V and 2 bases at J, with 9 bases in the middle. The data originate from a study of radiotherapy plus CTLA-4 blockade in lung cancer. The wider study: Across the patients, objective responses occurred in about 18%, and disease control in under 35%.

Repertoires were generated with immunoSEQ multiplex PCR, while TCRdb's copy carries only in-frame clones and drops some. The table shows about 72,000 clones, with approximately 83% occurring only once. General observations from the study: Reports state that early shifts in blood T cell clones, with interferon-beta, best predicted response. Blood-borne expansion of tumor-derived TCR clones followed radiotherapy plus ipilimumab.

Alongside CTLA-4 blockade with ipilimumab, patients with chemo-refractory metastatic non-small-cell lung cancer received focal radiation. The material was peripheral blood, obtained from a patient treated with radiotherapy plus ipilimumab. This rearrangement joins TRBV25-1 to TRBJ2-7, with unresolved D. The origin of this receptor is a human donor with non-small cell lung cancer who had a partial response to radiotherapy plus ipilimumab. The CDR3 region is CASSESTETYEQYF. The CDR3 nucleotides read TGTGCCAGCAGTGAATCAACAGAAACCTACGAGCAGTACTTC.